The sequence of this T cell receptor beta chain was determined in a study of response to subunit inactivated influenza vaccine. The CDR3 has 19 residues. CDR1 is SGHAT, CDR2 FQNNGV, per germline. V was pared by 6 bases and J by 2 bases, with 29 bases between. This clonotype was observed a handful of times. TCRdb used MiXCR to reprocess the RT-PCR reads, holding one entry per CDR3 protein. The sample yields roughly 570,000 distinct CDR3 sequences, less than 15% seen once. This sequence joins TRBV11-2 and TRBJ2-7; D is perhaps TRBD2 (5 bases). The specimen comprised PBMCs from blood, sampled 11 to 12 days after vaccination. This TCR derives from a man aged 45-60 years who received an inactivated influenza vaccine. The CDR3 region is CASRDEGSVTTRGPYEQYF. The CDR3 nucleotides read TGTGCCAGCAGGGATGAGGGATCGGTAACTACCCGAGGGCCCTACGAGCAGTACTTC.